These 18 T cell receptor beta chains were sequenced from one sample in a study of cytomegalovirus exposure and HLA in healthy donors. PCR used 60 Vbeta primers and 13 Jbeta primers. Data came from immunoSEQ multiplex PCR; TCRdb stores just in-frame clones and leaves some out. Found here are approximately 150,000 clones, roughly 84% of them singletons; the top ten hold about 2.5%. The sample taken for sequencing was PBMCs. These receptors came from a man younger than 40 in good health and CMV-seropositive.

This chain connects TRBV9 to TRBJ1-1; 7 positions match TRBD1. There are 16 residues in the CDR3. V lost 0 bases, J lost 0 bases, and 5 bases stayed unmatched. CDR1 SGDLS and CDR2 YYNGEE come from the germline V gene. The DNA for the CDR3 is TGTGCCAGCAGCGTAGGACAGGGCCTCATGAACACTGAAGCTTTCTTT. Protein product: CASSVGQGLMNTEAFF.

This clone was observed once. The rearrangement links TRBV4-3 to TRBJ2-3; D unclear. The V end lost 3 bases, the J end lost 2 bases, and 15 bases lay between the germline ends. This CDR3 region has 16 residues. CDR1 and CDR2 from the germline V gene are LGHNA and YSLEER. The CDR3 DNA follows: TGCGCCAGCAGCCAGTCAGGATCCCCCTACACAGATACGCAGTATTTT. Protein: CASSQSGSPYTDTQYF.

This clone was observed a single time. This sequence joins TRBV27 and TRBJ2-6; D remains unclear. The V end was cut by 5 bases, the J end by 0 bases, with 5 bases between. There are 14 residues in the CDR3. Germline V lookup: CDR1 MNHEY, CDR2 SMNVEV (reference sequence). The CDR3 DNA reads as TGTGCCAGCAGTCCCCGCTCTGGGGCCAACGTCCTGACTTTC. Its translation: CASSPRSGANVLTF.

CDR3 sequence reads: CASSLSSGRGELFF. CDR3 DNA sequence: TGTGCCAGCAGCTTGTCTAGCGGGAGGGGGGAGCTGTTTTTT. V usage is TRBV13 and J usage is TRBJ2-2; 11 bases are shared with TRBD2. V dropped 3 bases and J dropped 8; count of bases not matched to a gene: 2. This CDR3 contains 14 residues. Germline V gene data show CDR1 as PRHDT and CDR2 as FYEKMQ (reference sequence).

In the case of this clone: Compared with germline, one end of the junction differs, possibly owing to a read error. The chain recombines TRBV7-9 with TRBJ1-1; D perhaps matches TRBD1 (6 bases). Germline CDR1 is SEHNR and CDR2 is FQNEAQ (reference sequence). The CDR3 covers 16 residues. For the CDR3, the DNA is TGTTCCAGCAGCGCAATCCAGGGGTCCATGAACACTGAAGCTTTCTTT. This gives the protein CSSSAIQGSMNTEAFF.

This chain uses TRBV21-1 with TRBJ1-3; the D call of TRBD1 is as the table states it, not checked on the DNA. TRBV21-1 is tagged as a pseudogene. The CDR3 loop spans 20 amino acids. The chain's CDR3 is CASSKTRVGQRALGGNTIYF. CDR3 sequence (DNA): TGTGCCAGCAGCAAAACGAGGGTGGGACAGCGGGCGCTTGGAGGAAACACCATATATTTT.

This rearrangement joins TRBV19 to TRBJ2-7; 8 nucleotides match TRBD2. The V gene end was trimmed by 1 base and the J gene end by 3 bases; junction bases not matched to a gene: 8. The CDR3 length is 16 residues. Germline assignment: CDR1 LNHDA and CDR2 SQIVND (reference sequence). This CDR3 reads CASSIVSTSGNYEQYF. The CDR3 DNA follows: TGTGCCAGTAGTATAGTAAGCACTAGCGGAAACTACGAGCAGTACTTC.

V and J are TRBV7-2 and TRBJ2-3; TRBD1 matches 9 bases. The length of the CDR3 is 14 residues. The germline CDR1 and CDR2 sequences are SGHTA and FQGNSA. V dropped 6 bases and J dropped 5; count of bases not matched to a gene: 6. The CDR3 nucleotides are TGTGCCAGCAGACGGACAGGGGCAGGAGATACGCAGTATTTT. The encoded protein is CASRRTGAGDTQYF.

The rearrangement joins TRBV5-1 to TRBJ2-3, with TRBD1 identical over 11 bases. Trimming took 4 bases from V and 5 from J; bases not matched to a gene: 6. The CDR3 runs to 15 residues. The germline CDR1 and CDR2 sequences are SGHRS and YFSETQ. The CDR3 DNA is TGCGCCAGCAGCCCGGACAGGGGGCGCCAAGATACGCAGTATTTT. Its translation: CASSPDRGRQDTQYF.

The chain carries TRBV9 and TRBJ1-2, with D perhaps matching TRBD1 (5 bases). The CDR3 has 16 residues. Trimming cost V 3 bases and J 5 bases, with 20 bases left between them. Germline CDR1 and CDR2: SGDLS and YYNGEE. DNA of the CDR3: TGTGCCAGCAGCGAAGCCGGAGGGGCGCAGGTGTATGGCTACACCTTC. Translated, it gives CASSEAGGAQVYGYTF.

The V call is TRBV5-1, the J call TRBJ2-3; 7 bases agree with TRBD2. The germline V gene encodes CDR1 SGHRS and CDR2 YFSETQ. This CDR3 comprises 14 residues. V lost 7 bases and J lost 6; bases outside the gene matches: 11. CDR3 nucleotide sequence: TGCGCCAGCTCCCCTGGCCGTAGCGGGGATACGCAGTATTTT. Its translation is CASSPGRSGDTQYF.

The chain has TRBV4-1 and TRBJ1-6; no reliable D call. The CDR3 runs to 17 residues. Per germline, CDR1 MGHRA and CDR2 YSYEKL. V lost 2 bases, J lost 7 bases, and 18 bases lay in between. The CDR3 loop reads CASSQMAGYRINSPLHF. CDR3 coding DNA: TGCGCCAGCAGCCAAATGGCGGGTTACAGAATAAATTCACCCCTCCACTTT.

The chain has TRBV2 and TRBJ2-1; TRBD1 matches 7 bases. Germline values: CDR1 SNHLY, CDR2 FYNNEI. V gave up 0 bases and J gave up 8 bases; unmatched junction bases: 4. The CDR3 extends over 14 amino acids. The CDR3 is CASSEALGGYEQFF. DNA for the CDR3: TGTGCCAGCAGTGAAGCATTAGGGGGCTATGAGCAGTTCTTC. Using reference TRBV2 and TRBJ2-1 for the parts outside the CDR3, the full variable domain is EPEVTQTPSHQVTQMGQEVILRCVPISNHLYFYWYRQILGQKVEFLVSFYNNEISEKSEIFDDQFSVERPDGSNFTLKIRSTKLEDSAMYFCASSEALGGYEQFFGPGTRLTVL.

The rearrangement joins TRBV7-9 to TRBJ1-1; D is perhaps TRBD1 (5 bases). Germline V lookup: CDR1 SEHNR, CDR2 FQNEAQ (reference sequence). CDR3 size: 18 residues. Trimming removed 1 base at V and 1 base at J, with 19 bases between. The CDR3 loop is CASSLGAGSVGGNTEAFF. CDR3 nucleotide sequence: TGTGCCAGCAGCTTAGGGGCTGGGAGTGTGGGGGGGAACACTGAAGCTTTCTTT.

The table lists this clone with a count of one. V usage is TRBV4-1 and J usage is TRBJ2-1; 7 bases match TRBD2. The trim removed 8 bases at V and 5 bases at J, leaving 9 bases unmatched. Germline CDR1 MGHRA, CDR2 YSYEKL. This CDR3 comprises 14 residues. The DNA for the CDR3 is TGCGCCAGCGGGGCGGGAGTGTTGAACAATGAGCAGTTCTTC. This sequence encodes CASGAGVLNNEQFF.

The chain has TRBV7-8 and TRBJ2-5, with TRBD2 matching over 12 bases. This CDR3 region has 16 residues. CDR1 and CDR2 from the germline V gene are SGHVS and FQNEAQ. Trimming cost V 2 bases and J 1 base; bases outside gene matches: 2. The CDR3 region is CASSLWTSGAQETQYF. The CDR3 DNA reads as TGTGCCAGCAGCTTATGGACTAGCGGGGCCCAAGAGACCCAGTACTTC.

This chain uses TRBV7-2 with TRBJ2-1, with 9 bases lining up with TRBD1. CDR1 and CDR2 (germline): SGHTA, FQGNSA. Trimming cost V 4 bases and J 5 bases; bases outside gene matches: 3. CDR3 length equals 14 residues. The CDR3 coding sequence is TGTGCCAGCAGCTACCGGACAGGGGACAATGAGCAGTTCTTC. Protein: CASSYRTGDNEQFF.

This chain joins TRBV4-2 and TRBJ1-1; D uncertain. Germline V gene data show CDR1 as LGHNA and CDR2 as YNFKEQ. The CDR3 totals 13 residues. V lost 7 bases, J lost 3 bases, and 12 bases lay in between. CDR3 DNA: TGTGCCAGCAAGTTCGCCGCGGACACTGAAGCTTTCTTT. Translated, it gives CASKFAADTEAFF.